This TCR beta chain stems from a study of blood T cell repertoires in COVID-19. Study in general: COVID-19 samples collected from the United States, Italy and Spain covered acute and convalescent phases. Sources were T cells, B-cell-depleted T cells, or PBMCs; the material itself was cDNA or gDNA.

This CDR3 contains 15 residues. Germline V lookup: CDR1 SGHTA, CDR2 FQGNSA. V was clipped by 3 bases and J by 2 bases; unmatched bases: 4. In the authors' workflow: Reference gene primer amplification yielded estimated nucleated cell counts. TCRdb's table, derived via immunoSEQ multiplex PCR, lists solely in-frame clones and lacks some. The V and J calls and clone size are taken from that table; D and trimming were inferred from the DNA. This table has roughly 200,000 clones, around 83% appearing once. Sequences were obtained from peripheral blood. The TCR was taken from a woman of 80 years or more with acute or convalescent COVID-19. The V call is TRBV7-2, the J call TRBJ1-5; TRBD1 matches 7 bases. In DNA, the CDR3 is TGTGCCAGCAGCTTGACAGGGCAAGGCAATCAGCCCCAGCATTTT. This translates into CASSLTGQGNQPQHF.